This record looks at one TCR beta chain sequence and its context. Its cognate antigen is unknown. The data were obtained in a study of cytotoxic CD8 clonotypes in ibrutinib-treated CLL. With sequencing, the targeted depth ranged from 1 in 200,000 to 1 in 1 million T cells. The protocol was immunoSEQ multiplex PCR, while the TCRdb copy is restricted to in-frame clones and leaves out a portion. The sample has approximately 45,000 clones, approximately 74% seen once. The CDR3 contains 17 residues. V lost 4 bases and J lost 7; bases outside the gene matches: 14. Germline V CDR1 and CDR2: MGHDK, SYGVNS. Frozen-stored PBMCs produced about 2 micrograms of genomic DNA for TCR beta libraries. Study conclusions and caveats: Clonality increased at ibrutinib response and stayed stable in sustained remission. At progression, however, it fell back toward baseline. Higher circulating CD8+ T-cell counts strongly accompanied higher baseline clonality, above age-matched healthy donors.

The sample here was PBMCs, taken after 12 months of ibrutinib treatment. This clonotype originated in a human donor with chronic lymphocytic leukemia. The J gene is TRBJ2-1, the V gene TRBV25-1, with 9 bases matching TRBD1. The CDR3 nucleotides are TGTGCCAGCAGTGCGCCCTTCTCCGGGACAGGGAAGAATGAGCAGTTCTTC. Protein: CASSAPFSGTGKNEQFF.